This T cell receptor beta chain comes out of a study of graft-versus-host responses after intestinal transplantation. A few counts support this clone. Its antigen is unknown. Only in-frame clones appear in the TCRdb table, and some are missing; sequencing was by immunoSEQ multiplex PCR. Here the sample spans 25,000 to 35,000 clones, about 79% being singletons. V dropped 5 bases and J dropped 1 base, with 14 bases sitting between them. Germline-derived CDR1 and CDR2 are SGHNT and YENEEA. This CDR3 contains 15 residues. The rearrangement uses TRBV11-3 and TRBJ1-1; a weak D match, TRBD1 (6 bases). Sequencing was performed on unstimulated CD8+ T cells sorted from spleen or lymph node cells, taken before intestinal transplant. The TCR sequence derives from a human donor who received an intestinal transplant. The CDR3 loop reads CASSRRGTPNTEAFF. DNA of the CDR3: TGTGCCAGCAGCCGAAGGGGGACACCGAACACTGAAGCTTTCTTT.